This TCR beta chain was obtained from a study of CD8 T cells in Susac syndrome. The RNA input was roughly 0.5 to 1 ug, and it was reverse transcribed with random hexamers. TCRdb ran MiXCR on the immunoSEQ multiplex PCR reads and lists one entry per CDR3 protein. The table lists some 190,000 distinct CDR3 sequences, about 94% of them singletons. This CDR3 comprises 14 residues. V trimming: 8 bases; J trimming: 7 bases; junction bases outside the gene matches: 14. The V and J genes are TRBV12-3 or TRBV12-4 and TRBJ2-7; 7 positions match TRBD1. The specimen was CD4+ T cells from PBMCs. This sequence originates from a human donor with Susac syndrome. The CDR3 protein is CASGGDRELGEQYF. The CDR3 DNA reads TGTGCCAGCGGTGGCGACAGGGAGTTAGGTGAGCAGTACTTC.